The source of this T cell receptor beta chain is a study of cytomegalovirus exposure and HLA in healthy donors. Whole-study context: T cells numbering some 170 million yielded more than 95 million unique TCR beta sequences in an earlier analysis.

Germline V lookup: CDR1 SGHDT, CDR2 YYEEEE. Trimming took 4 bases from V and 6 from J, leaving 21 bases between them. CDR3 size: 16 residues. Regarding the study as a whole: The study carried out a later analysis of TCR beta sequences. It associated around 17,000 of them with specific HLA alleles at a false discovery rate of 0.05. Within the data, a cluster of highly shared sequence variants was likely a sequencing artifact. A few CMV-associated chains were confirmed in vitro to be specific for CMV antigens.

A note on this clone: Its antigen is as yet unknown.

PCR primers comprised 60 Vbeta and 13 Jbeta primers. Generated by immunoSEQ multiplex PCR, the TCRdb table keeps only in-frame clones and is missing some. Of fewer than 250,000 clones listed, 82% are singletons. Sequences were obtained from PBMCs. This TCR came from a middle-aged man in good health and CMV-seropositive. The chain combines TRBV5-6 with TRBJ2-3; D perhaps matches TRBD2 (6 bases). CDR3 nucleotides: TGTGCCAGCAGCCCAGGTGCGGGACTCCAACCTGATACGCAGTATTTT. It encodes CASSPGAGLQPDTQYF.